The 5 T cell receptor beta chains listed next were all sequenced from one sample in a study of cytomegalovirus exposure and HLA in healthy donors. TCRdb keeps only in-frame clones here, not all; method: immunoSEQ multiplex PCR. The data contain some 140,000 clones, 80% to 90% of them seen just once; the ten biggest clones take up 1.4%. Sequenced sample: PBMCs. The receptor source for this set is a woman aged 25 to 39 in good health and CMV-seronegative.

The chain carries TRBV19 and TRBJ1-5, with 7 bases that match TRBD1. The CDR3 length is 13 residues. The V segment lost 8 bases and the J segment 0 bases; nucleotides outside the gene matches: 1. Germline V CDR1 and CDR2: LNHDA, SQIVND (reference sequence). The CDR3 is CASWDSSNQPQHF. In nucleotides, the CDR3 is TGTGCCAGTTGGGACAGTAGCAATCAGCCCCAGCATTTT.

The chain carries TRBV7-2 and TRBJ2-3; D may be TRBD1 (6 bases). Trimming removed 1 base from V and 5 bases from J, with 10 bases in between. Germline V gene lookup returns CDR1 SGHTA and CDR2 FQGNSA. CDR3 length: 14 residues. In nucleotides, the CDR3 is TGTGCCAGCAGCTTAGAGAAGACAGGAGATACGCAGTATTTT. Protein: CASSLEKTGDTQYF.

The chain is built from TRBV9 and TRBJ1-2; the D gene is possibly TRBD1 (6 bases). Trimming shortened V by 4 bases and J by 5 bases, and 18 bases separated the two germline ends. Germline V gene data show CDR1 as SGDLS and CDR2 as YYNGEE. The CDR3 has 15 residues. The CDR3 loop reads CASSPTGHGLYGYTF. CDR3 bases: TGTGCCAGCAGCCCCACGGGACACGGTCTTTATGGCTACACCTTC.

This chain uses TRBV4-1 with TRBJ2-2, with D tentatively TRBD1 (6 bases). CDR3 length: 14 residues. Trimming left V 0 bases short and J 5 bases short, with 7 bases between. Germline-derived CDR1 and CDR2 are MGHRA and YSYEKL. CDR3 amino acids: CASSQEQGTGELFF. DNA of the CDR3: TGCGCCAGCAGCCAAGAGCAGGGGACCGGGGAGCTGTTTTTT.

This clone showed up just once. The genes are TRBV2 and TRBJ2-5; TRBD1 is a possible D gene (6 bases). V lost 7 bases and J lost 0, with 12 bases in between. Germline CDR1 reads SNHLY; CDR2 reads FYNNEI. This CDR3 spans 14 amino acids. CDR3 amino acids: CASNVDRNQETQYF. The CDR3 nucleotides read TGTGCCAGCAACGTAGACAGGAACCAAGAGACCCAGTACTTC.